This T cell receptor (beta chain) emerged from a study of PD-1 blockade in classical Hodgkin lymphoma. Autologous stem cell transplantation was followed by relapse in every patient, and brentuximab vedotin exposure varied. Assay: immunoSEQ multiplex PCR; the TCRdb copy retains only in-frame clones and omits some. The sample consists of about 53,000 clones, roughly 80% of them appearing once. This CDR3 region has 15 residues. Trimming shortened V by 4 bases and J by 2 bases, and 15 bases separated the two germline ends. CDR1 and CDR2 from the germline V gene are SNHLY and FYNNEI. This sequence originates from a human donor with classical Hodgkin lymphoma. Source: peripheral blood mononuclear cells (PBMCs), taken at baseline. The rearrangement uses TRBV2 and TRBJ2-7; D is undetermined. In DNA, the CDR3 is TGTGCCAGCAGTGTTTTGGGCGGAAGTCCCTACGAGCAGTACTTC. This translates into CASSVLGGSPYEQYF.